A selection of T cell receptor beta chains follows, all from one sample in a study of technical replicates of blood from several donors. Profiled with immunoSEQ multiplex PCR; TCRdb holds only in-frame clones, not every one. The sample has over 65,000 clones, 95% to 98% seen once. The specimen was T cells isolated from PBMCs. The receptors derive from a human donor in good health. The conserved cysteine and the conserved F or W are not part of the CDR3 here. The order of the fields is clone size, V gene, CDR3 protein. Rows may omit the clone size; those that give it use once, few, many or a size class.

clone_size: once; v_call: TRBV6-1; cdr3_aa: ASSETGQGDQPQH
clone_size: .; v_call: TRBV9; cdr3_aa: ASSVGLAEISTDTQY
clone_size: .; v_call: TRBV18; cdr3_aa: ASSPLTSGGETQY
clone_size: .; v_call: TRBV5-1; cdr3_aa: ASSLDSGRSYEQY
clone_size: .; v_call: TRBV5-4; cdr3_aa: ASSPLFPTDTQY
clone_size: .; v_call: TRBV7-2; cdr3_aa: ASSRLAGVETQY
clone_size: .; v_call: TRBV4-1; cdr3_aa: ASSQDPGLRGEQY
clone_size: .; v_call: TRBV13; cdr3_aa: ASRPRSRMELF
clone_size: .; v_call: TRBV2; cdr3_aa: ASRAYVTGRRYT
clone_size: .; v_call: TRBV7-9; cdr3_aa: ASSLKGQGSGNTIY
clone_size: .; v_call: TRBV28; cdr3_aa: ASLIRENTEAF
clone_size: .; v_call: TRBV30; cdr3_aa: AWSVLGGGPYEQY
clone_size: .; v_call: TRBV15; cdr3_aa: ATSRDLRGNEQF
clone_size: .; v_call: TRBV9; cdr3_aa: ASSVALAGYEQY
clone_size: .; v_call: TRBV6-1; cdr3_aa: ASTLMTGDGYT
clone_size: .; v_call: TRBV5-4; cdr3_aa: ASSRAGEYYNEQF
clone_size: .; v_call: TRBV5-1; cdr3_aa: ASSLTAAANTEAF
clone_size: once; v_call: TRBV11-1; cdr3_aa: ASSRLAGVGYNEQF
clone_size: .; v_call: TRBV11-2; cdr3_aa: ASSRPRWGAGLETQY
clone_size: .; v_call: TRBV4-1; cdr3_aa: ASSQVRGGSAF
clone_size: .; v_call: TRBV7-2; cdr3_aa: ASSLAPRGGREQF
clone_size: .; v_call: TRBV6-1; cdr3_aa: ASSEYRWWGISYNEQF
clone_size: .; v_call: TRBV6-4; cdr3_aa: ASSVTQRSSYNEQF
clone_size: .; v_call: TRBV5-4; cdr3_aa: ASSLDPELDYGYT
clone_size: .; v_call: TRBV5-1; cdr3_aa: ASSEGTSGSTWAYNEQF
clone_size: .; v_call: TRBV11-2; cdr3_aa: ASSKKQGNQPQH
clone_size: .; v_call: TRBV10-1; cdr3_aa: ASSETGYEQY
clone_size: .; v_call: TRBV4-1; cdr3_aa: ASSEGQNYGYT
clone_size: .; v_call: TRBV5-1; cdr3_aa: ASSLGGGPTEAF
clone_size: .; v_call: TRBV6-5; cdr3_aa: ASSYLGGLNYGYT
clone_size: .; v_call: TRBV4-1; cdr3_aa: ASSQDRERRYGYT
clone_size: .; v_call: TRBV30; cdr3_aa: ALGAGGADTQY
clone_size: .; v_call: TRBV30; cdr3_aa: AWSVGGILNTEAF
clone_size: once; v_call: TRBV27; cdr3_aa: ASSLSYRGPYEQY
clone_size: .; v_call: TRBV28; cdr3_aa: ASSPRGRIYGYT
clone_size: .; v_call: TRBV28; cdr3_aa: ASSPQKRLRAF
clone_size: few; v_call: TRBV6-1; cdr3_aa: ASSQMRRGNEQF
clone_size: .; v_call: TRBV15; cdr3_aa: ATRATMTGNPTEAF
clone_size: once; v_call: TRBV27; cdr3_aa: ASKDRTTYEQY
clone_size: .; v_call: TRBV7-6; cdr3_aa: ASSLDEGHNTDTQY
clone_size: .; v_call: TRBV25-1; cdr3_aa: ASSDKLASGTYNEQF
clone_size: .; v_call: TRBV5-1; cdr3_aa: ASSLVLGAGADTQY
clone_size: .; v_call: TRBV5-1; cdr3_aa: ASSPGQGAHNEQF
clone_size: .; v_call: TRBV15; cdr3_aa: ATSGWTGSNQPQH
clone_size: .; v_call: TRBV15; cdr3_aa: ATSTDRNYGYT
clone_size: once; v_call: TRBV14; cdr3_aa: ASAIQAYQRGNSYEQY
clone_size: .; v_call: TRBV15; cdr3_aa: ATGKGAEADTQY
clone_size: .; v_call: TRBV28; cdr3_aa: ASSSPIKQGAVHEQY
clone_size: .; v_call: TRBV4-1; cdr3_aa: ASSQEIGTGGVKFKNIQY
clone_size: .; v_call: TRBV28; cdr3_aa: ASSPDILATSGRQHSYEQY
clone_size: .; v_call: TRBV23-1; cdr3_aa: ASSQSRYTDTQY
clone_size: .; v_call: TRBV9; cdr3_aa: ASSVDRWDTEAF
clone_size: .; v_call: TRBV28; cdr3_aa: ASSSRDRDRGRDGYT
clone_size: .; v_call: TRBV5-1; cdr3_aa: ASSLAELAGANSYEQY
clone_size: .; v_call: TRBV5-1; cdr3_aa: ASSLLAGALVNEQY
clone_size: .; v_call: TRBV5-1; cdr3_aa: ASRRGTDTQY
clone_size: .; v_call: TRBV2; cdr3_aa: ASSEKGAGKNIQY
clone_size: .; v_call: TRBV6-5; cdr3_aa: ASSTRDTGELF